Listed below are T cell receptor beta chains from one sample, sequenced in a study of cytomegalovirus exposure and HLA in healthy donors. Here immunoSEQ multiplex PCR was the method, and the copy in TCRdb shows in-frame clones only, minus some. This sample yields about 200,000 clones, of which less than 85% are seen a single time; around 0.2% belongs to the top ten. Specimen: PBMCs. These receptors were obtained from a girl aged 2-10 years in good health and CMV-seronegative. CDR3s include the opening cysteine and the closing phenylalanine or tryptophan. A D gene is named only where the DNA matches it firmly. Not every row has a clone size; where given, it reads once, few, many or a size class.

D gene,V gene,clone size,J gene,CDR3 DNA,CDR3 protein
TRBD2,TRBV4-1,-,TRBJ2-1,TGCGCCAGCAGCCAACCGGGACTAGCGGGAGTATATGAGCAGTTCTTC,CASSQPGLAGVYEQFF
-,TRBV6-1,-,TRBJ2-2,TGTGCCAGCAGTGAAATCCTTCACACCGGGGAGCTGTTTTTT,CASSEILHTGELFF
TRBD1,TRBV6-5,-,TRBJ2-1,TGTGCCAGCGCTCCTGGACAGGGCCTGTGGAATGAGCAGTTCTTC,CASAPGQGLWNEQFF
-,TRBV4-1,-,TRBJ2-2,TGCGCCAGCGGACGGGGGACCGGGAAGCTGTTTTTT,CASGRGTGKLFF
TRBD1,TRBV7-9,once,TRBJ2-7,TGTTCCAGCAGCCCTTCCCAGGGACAGGGGCCGCACGAGCAGTACTTC,CSSSPSQGQGPHEQYF
TRBD2,TRBV15,-,TRBJ2-2,TGTGCCACCAGCAGGGGGGGGACGGCCAACACCGGGGAGCTGTTTTTT,CATSRGGTANTGELFF
-,TRBV7-6,-,TRBJ1-1,TGTGCCAGCAGCCCCGAGGGGAACACTGAAGCTTTCTTT,CASSPEGNTEAFF
TRBD1,TRBV2,few,TRBJ2-1,TGTGCCAGCAGTGCGGCCAAGTTGGGACAGGGGGCTTATGAGCAGTTCTTC,CASSAAKLGQGAYEQFF
-,TRBV12-5,once,TRBJ2-2,TGTGCTAGTGGTTTGGACAGGGCGACGACCGGGGAGCTGTTTTTT,CASGLDRATTGELFF
-,TRBV5-1,once,TRBJ2-1,TGCGCCAGCAGCTTGGGTACTAGTAGATACAATGAGCAGTTCTTC,CASSLGTSRYNEQFF
TRBD1,TRBV5-5,-,TRBJ1-2,TGTGCCAGCAGCAACAGACAGGGGACAAGCTTCTATGGCTACACCTTC,CASSNRQGTSFYGYTF
TRBD2,TRBV9,-,TRBJ2-3,TGTGCCAGCAGCGTAGAGGCGGGGGTAGATACGCAGTATTTT,CASSVEAGVDTQYF
TRBD1,TRBV27,-,TRBJ1-6,TGTGCCAGCACATCAGGGGGCCCCCTTAATTCACCCCTCCACTTT,CASTSGGPLNSPLHF
TRBD2,TRBV19,-,TRBJ2-1,TGTGCCAGTAGTACTAGCGGGAGTTATGTGAATGAGCAGTTCTTC,CASSTSGSYVNEQFF
-,TRBV27,-,TRBJ1-1,TGTGCCAGCAGTTCCTCGGGAGTGAACACTGAAGCTTTCTTT,CASSSSGVNTEAFF
-,TRBV27,-,TRBJ1-5,TGTGCCAGCAGTTCAAACAGGAATCAGCCCCAGCATTTT,CASSSNRNQPQHF
TRBD2,TRBV6-1,-,TRBJ2-1,TGTGCCAGCAGTGAGAGAGGACTAGCGGGAGTAGGGGAGCAGTTCTTC,CASSERGLAGVGEQFF
-,TRBV29-1,few,TRBJ2-5,TGCAGTACAAGAGGCGGGAAGGAGACCCAGTACTTC,CSTRGGKETQYF
TRBD2,TRBV18,once,TRBJ2-3,TGTGCCAGCTCACCGGGACTAGCGGGGGGAGTGGCAGATACGCAGTATTTT,CASSPGLAGGVADTQYF
-,TRBV19,-,TRBJ1-5,TGTGCCAGTAGTATAGGTATACAGTTCGATCAGCCCCAGCATTTT,CASSIGIQFDQPQHF
TRBD2,TRBV5-1,-,TRBJ2-3,TGCGCCAGCAGCTTGGTGGCGGGGGGCACAGATACGCAGTATTTT,CASSLVAGGTDTQYF
-,TRBV19,-,TRBJ1-1,TGTGCCAGTCACCCACAGGAGGGATCGGATGCTTTCTTT,CASHPQEGSDAFF
-,TRBV12-5,-,TRBJ2-2,TGTGCTAGTGGTTTGGAGCCCACCGGGGAGCTGTTTTTT,CASGLEPTGELFF
-,TRBV30,-,TRBJ1-1,TGTGCCTGGAGTGGAGTAGGGGCTGAAGCTTTCTTT,CAWSGVGAEAFF
-,TRBV4-1,-,TRBJ1-5,TGCGCCAGCAGCCAACACAGGGCTACCCAGCCCCAGCATTTT,CASSQHRATQPQHF
TRBD1,TRBV5-6,few,TRBJ2-7,TGTGCCAGCAGCTTGGAGGCCTACAGGGGCCCCTACGAGCAGTACTTC,CASSLEAYRGPYEQYF
TRBD2,TRBV5-6,-,TRBJ2-7,TGTGCCAGCAGCCCTACCGGGACTAGCGGAGGGTTACCCTCTTACGAGCAGTACTTC,CASSPTGTSGGLPSYEQYF
-,TRBV10-3,-,TRBJ1-2,TGTGCCATCAGTGAATCTCAGGGTAACTATGGCTACACCTTC,CAISESQGNYGYTF
-,TRBV27,-,TRBJ2-7,TGTGCCAGCATCAAGGACTTAGAGCAGTACTTC,CASIKDLEQYF
-,TRBV4-1,-,TRBJ1-2,TGCGCCAGCAGCCAAGATATACTGATCTCGACAGGTGGAGGCGGCTACACCTTC,CASSQDILISTGGGGYTF
TRBD1,TRBV4-1,-,TRBJ1-5,TGCGCCAGCAGCCAAGCCCCCCAGGGGGAGCGCAATCAGCCCCAGCATTTT,CASSQAPQGERNQPQHF
-,TRBV7-9,-,TRBJ2-3,TGTGCCAGCAGCTTGACAGTTAGCACAGATACGCAGTATTTT,CASSLTVSTDTQYF
-,TRBV7-9,-,TRBJ1-2,TGTGCCAGCAGCACAAGCGGAGACTGGTACACCTTC,CASSTSGDWYTF
TRBD2,TRBV6-4,-,TRBJ2-3,TGTGCCAGCAGTGAACTAGCGGGCACAGATACGCAGTATTTT,CASSELAGTDTQYF
TRBD2,TRBV6-5,few,TRBJ2-5,TGTGCCAGCAGTTATTTTCCTAGCGGGGGTATGACCCAGTACTTC,CASSYFPSGGMTQYF
-,TRBV2,-,TRBJ1-2,TGTGCCAGCAGGGGGGGTTCCGCTAACTATGGCTACACCTTC,CASRGGSANYGYTF
-,TRBV1,-,TRBJ2-3,TGCACCAGCAGCCAGGTCGGGAGGTGTAGAGATACGCAGTATTTT,CTSSQVGRCRDTQYF
TRBD1,TRBV27,-,TRBJ2-7,TGTGCCAGCAGTTTCGGACAGGGCTACGAGCAGTACTTC,CASSFGQGYEQYF
-,TRBV11-2,-,TRBJ1-2,TGTGCCAGCAGCTTAGATCGGGGGGCGGTCTATGGCTACACCTTC,CASSLDRGAVYGYTF
-,TRBV7-9,once,TRBJ1-5,TGTGCCAGCAGCTTAGCCAAAGGGGTTTTCAAGGAGAATCAGCCCCAGCATTTT,CASSLAKGVFKENQPQHF
TRBD1,TRBV27,-,TRBJ2-7,TGTGCCAGCAAACGGGACAGGGGACCCTACGAGCAGTACTTC,CASKRDRGPYEQYF
-,TRBV5-4,few,TRBJ1-1,TGTGCCAGCAGCTTGGTCGGACAGCCGAACACTGAAGCTTTCTTT,CASSLVGQPNTEAFF
-,TRBV16,-,TRBJ2-1,TGTGCCAGCAGCAAGCAAAGCTCCTACAATGAGCAGTTCTTC,CASSKQSSYNEQFF
TRBD2,TRBV5-1,-,TRBJ2-3,TGCGCCAGCAGCTTGGTAGCGGGAGGCACAGATACGCAGTATTTT,CASSLVAGGTDTQYF
-,TRBV28,-,TRBJ2-3,TGTGCCAGCAGCCAACCAGCGGGACACACAGATACGCAGTATTTT,CASSQPAGHTDTQYF
-,TRBV18,-,TRBJ2-2,TGTGCCAGCTCAAACAGGGCTGTCGGGGAGCTGTTTTTT,CASSNRAVGELFF
-,TRBV7-2,-,TRBJ1-5,TGTGCCAGCAGCCTCACCCAAAGCCTGGGGGCTATTGATCAGCCCCAGCATTTT,CASSLTQSLGAIDQPQHF
TRBD2,TRBV29-1,-,TRBJ2-3,TGCAGCGTTGAAGTGACTAGCGGGACTAGCACAGATACGCAGTATTTT,CSVEVTSGTSTDTQYF
-,TRBV11-1,-,TRBJ2-1,TGTGCCAGCAGCTTAGGTCCCGGCAATGAGCAGTTCTTC,CASSLGPGNEQFF
-,TRBV7-9,-,TRBJ2-7,TGTGCCAGCAGCTTAGTCGGCCAGGTGCGTCCCTACGAGCAGTACTTC,CASSLVGQVRPYEQYF
TRBD1,TRBV7-2,-,TRBJ1-2,TGTGCCAGCAGCCCGAGACAGGGGTTAGGGTATGGCTACACCTTC,CASSPRQGLGYGYTF
TRBD1,TRBV19,-,TRBJ1-5,TGTGCCAGTAGCACCGGGACAGGGTACAATCAGCCCCAGCATTTT,CASSTGTGYNQPQHF
-,TRBV15,-,TRBJ2-7,TGTGCCACCAGCAGTTCAACTACACGCAGGGACTCCTACGAGCAGTACTTC,CATSSSTTRRDSYEQYF